A single sample gave rise to the 25 T cell receptor beta chains below, sequenced in a study of beta chain features in type 1 diabetes. Expressed TCRB transcripts were sequenced because the isolated RNA had all been reverse transcribed beforehand. The assay was immunoSEQ multiplex PCR, and TCRdb's table has in-frame clones only and misses some. Of hundreds of thousands of clones listed, approximately 16% are singletons. Study observations and caveats: TCRB CDR3 length was moderately but significantly reduced in all four CD4+ subsets of Type 1 diabetes patients.

Antigen specificity for these receptors is unknown. Sequenced sample: naive CD4+ T cells from blood. These receptors were taken from a man between 18 and 35 years old with type 1 diabetes.

This clone occurred a few times. V is TRBV30 and J is TRBJ2-5, with D unclear. This CDR3 is built from 17 residues. Germline V gene lookup returns CDR1 GTSNPN and CDR2 SVGIG (reference sequence). V was clipped by 0 bases and J by 4 bases, with 21 bases between them. The CDR3 is CAWSVRRQVFLGETQYF. CDR3 DNA sequence: TGTGCCTGGAGTGTGAGACGGCAGGTCTTCCTGGGAGAGACCCAGTACTTC.

The chain employs TRBV18 and TRBJ2-3; 9 bases match TRBD2. J was trimmed by 2 bases and V by 2 bases; bases with no gene match: 5. Germline V gene sequence: CDR1 KGHSH, CDR2 LQKENI. This CDR3 has 16 amino acids. The CDR3 DNA follows: TGTGCCAGCTCACCAACCCTAGCGGGGTCCACAGATACGCAGTATTTT. It yields the protein CASSPTLAGSTDTQYF.

This clone has only a few counts. The chain has TRBV4-3 and TRBJ1-2; D unresolved. The germline V gene encodes CDR1 LGHNA and CDR2 YSLEER. V was pared by 0 bases and J by 4 bases, with 15 bases between. This CDR3 comprises 16 residues. CDR3 sequence (DNA): TGCGCCAGCAGCCAAGATAGGAACAAAGGAGGCTATGGCTACACCTTC. Residues: CASSQDRNKGGYGYTF.

This chain joins TRBV7-8 and TRBJ2-7, with TRBD1 identical over 7 bases. CDR1 and CDR2 (germline): SGHVS, FQNEAQ. This CDR3 is built from 16 residues. J was trimmed by 0 bases and V by 8 bases; bases with no gene match: 13. CDR3 residues: CASRDSKLSSSYEQYF. In nucleotides, the CDR3 is TGTGCCAGCCGGGACAGTAAACTATCGAGCTCCTACGAGCAGTACTTC. The variable domain in full, with the rest retrieved from reference TRBV7-8 and TRBJ2-7, is GAGVSQSPRYKVAKRGQDVALRCDPISGHVSLFWYQQALGQGPEFLTYFQNEAQLDKSGLPSDRFFAERPEGSVSTLKIQRTQQEDSAVYLCASRDSKLSSSYEQYFGPGTRLTVT.

This clone showed up just once. The V and J genes are TRBV7-9 and TRBJ2-5; tentative D call: TRBD1 (5 bases). The V end lost 5 bases, the J end lost 2 bases, and 12 bases lay between the germline ends. CDR3 length: 14 residues. CDR1 and CDR2 from the germline V gene are SEHNR and FQNEAQ (reference sequence). DNA for the CDR3: TGTGCCAGCAGCCCAGGGCTCGTACAAGAGACCCAGTACTTC. Protein sequence: CASSPGLVQETQYF.

This chain connects TRBV30 to TRBJ2-2; D not certain. This CDR3 contains 12 residues. CDR1 is GTSNPN, CDR2 SVGIG, per germline (reference sequence). This chain's CDR3 is CAQSAYTGELFF. The CDR3 nucleotides read TGTGCGCAGAGCGCCTACACCGGGGAGCTGTTTTTT.

The gene calls are TRBV27 and TRBJ2-2; D is unresolved. The CDR3 consists of 14 residues. In germline, CDR1 is MNHEY, CDR2 SMNVEV (reference sequence). V shed 4 bases and J shed 4 bases, with 10 bases lying between them. The CDR3 region is CASSSPWSTGELFF. In DNA, the CDR3 is TGTGCCAGCAGTTCCCCCTGGAGCACCGGGGAGCTGTTTTTT.

V and J are TRBV27 and TRBJ1-6, with D unresolved. Trimming took off 5 bases at V and 0 bases at J, with 5 bases between the two ends. CDR1 MNHEY and CDR2 SMNVEV come from the germline V gene (reference sequence). The CDR3 is made up of 14 amino acids. As DNA, the CDR3 is TGTGCCAGCAGTCTCAGCTCCTATAATTCACCCCTCCACTTT. It translates to CASSLSSYNSPLHF.

This clone was counted only a few times. The CDR3 region is CSVGGGIQDQPQHF. CDR3 DNA sequence: TGCAGCGTTGGGGGGGGGATCCAAGATCAGCCCCAGCATTTT. V usage is TRBV29-1 and J usage is TRBJ1-5; D may be TRBD1 (5 bases). This CDR3 spans 14 amino acids. Germline CDR1 reads SQVTM; CDR2 reads ANQGSEA. With 4 bases removed from V and 5 bases from J, the gap between germline ends came to 15 bases.

J is TRBJ1-2 and V is TRBV7-9, with D possibly matching TRBD1 (5 bases). Trimming left V 3 bases short and J 7 bases short, with 12 bases between. Germline-derived CDR1 and CDR2 are SEHNR and FQNEAQ (reference sequence). The CDR3 is 13 amino acids. The CDR3 loop is CASSLGLDGGYTF. The CDR3, as DNA: TGTGCCAGCAGCTTGGGACTCGACGGTGGCTACACCTTC.

The chain combines TRBV28 with TRBJ2-3, with 8 positions matching TRBD2. V trimming: 8 bases; J trimming: 8 bases; junction bases outside the gene matches: 9. This CDR3 is 13 amino acids long. Germline V gene data show CDR1 as MDHEN and CDR2 as SYDVKM. In nucleotides, the CDR3 is TGTGCCAGCTTGCGTCCCGGGGGGGGTACGCAGTATTTT. It translates to CASLRPGGGTQYF. Full variable domain (remainder filled in from reference TRBV28 and TRBJ2-3): DVKVTQSSRYLVKRTGEKVFLECVQDMDHENMFWYRQDPGLGLRLIYFSYDVKMKEKGDIPEGYSVSREKKERFSLILESASTNQTSMYLCASLRPGGGTQYFGPGTRLTVL.

The J gene is TRBJ2-3, the V gene TRBV11-2, with a tentative D call TRBD2 (6 bases). The germline V gene has CDR1 SGHAT and CDR2 FQNNGV. Trimming stripped 4 bases from V and 2 bases from J, with 10 bases between. The CDR3 sequence is 14 residues long. The CDR3 here is CASSWRASTDTQYF. Here the CDR3 DNA reads TGTGCCAGCAGCTGGAGGGCTTCCACAGATACGCAGTATTTT.

V usage is TRBV14 and J usage is TRBJ1-2; perhaps TRBD1 as D (5 bases). V dropped 2 bases and J dropped 8 bases, with 15 bases sitting between them. Germline-derived CDR1 and CDR2 are SGHDN and FVKESK. The CDR3 sequence is 14 residues long. CDR3 sequence (DNA): TGTGCCAGCAGCCAAAACCGGGGGAGGGAAGGCTACACCTTC. Translation: CASSQNRGREGYTF.

This chain uses TRBV7-8 with TRBJ2-7; 9 nucleotides line up with TRBD2. This CDR3 spans 13 amino acids. Germline lookup yields CDR1 SGHVS and CDR2 FQNEAQ. The J segment lost 7 bases and the V segment lost 5 bases, leaving 6 bases of the junction unmatched. The CDR3 spells CASSLLAGREQYF. The CDR3 DNA follows: TGTGCCAGCAGCCTACTAGCGGGCCGAGAGCAGTACTTC.

J is TRBJ2-1 and V is TRBV5-4, with 7 bases identical to TRBD2. CDR3 length: 15 residues. With V trimmed by 4 bases and J by 4 bases, 8 bases remained unmatched. Germline CDR1 is SGHNT and CDR2 is YYREEE (reference sequence). The CDR3 spells CASSRSGYQYNEQFF. CDR3 nucleotide sequence: TGTGCCAGCAGCCGTAGCGGGTATCAATACAATGAGCAGTTCTTC.

V gene TRBV7-2 combines with J gene TRBJ2-4, with TRBD2 identical over 7 bases. Germline CDR1 and CDR2: SGHTA and FQGNSA. Losses at the gene ends were 0 bases for V and 8 bases for J; bases not matched to a gene: 7. This CDR3 is 15 amino acids long. CDR3 region: CASSLAGGPFDIQYF. The CDR3 DNA follows: TGTGCCAGCAGCTTAGCGGGAGGGCCCTTTGACATTCAGTACTTC.

The chain carries TRBV2 and TRBJ1-5; D may be TRBD1 (6 bases). Germline CDR1 reads SNHLY; CDR2 reads FYNNEI. This CDR3 spans 15 amino acids. Trimming shortened V by 6 bases and J by 1 base, and 13 bases separated the two germline ends. CDR3 amino acids: CASSPTGYSNQPQHF. DNA for the CDR3: TGTGCCAGCAGCCCTACAGGGTACAGCAATCAGCCCCAGCATTTT.

This clone was recorded a few times. The V gene is TRBV7-9, the J gene TRBJ2-6; 9 bases fit TRBD1. J lost 4 bases, V lost 4 bases, and 5 bases had no gene match. This CDR3 is 16 amino acids long. Germline V CDR1 and CDR2: SEHNR, FQNEAQ (reference sequence). CDR3 nucleotides: TGTGCCAGCAGCTCAGGACAGGGGATCGGGGCCAACGTCCTGACTTTC. It is translated as CASSSGQGIGANVLTF.

DNA for the CDR3: TGCGCCAGCACCCCTCGCGAGCGTAAAACAAAGGAGCAGTACTTC. Protein: CASTPRERKTKEQYF. The J gene is TRBJ2-7, the V gene TRBV23-1; D is undetermined. TRBV23-1 is an open reading frame, and its role is uncertain. With 7 bases removed from V and 7 bases from J, the gap between germline ends came to 23 bases. This CDR3 spans 15 amino acids.

This clone was detected a few times. This chain links TRBV9 with TRBJ2-2; the match to TRBD2 covers 8 bases. CDR1 SGDLS and CDR2 YYNGEE come from the germline V gene. The CDR3 runs 14 residues. The junction had 5 bases not matched to a gene; V was cut back by 4 bases and J by 6 bases. In DNA form, the CDR3 reads TGTGCCAGCAGCCTCCGGGGGGGCCCCGGGGAGCTGTTTTTT. This translates into CASSLRGGPGELFF.

In its sample, this clone was seen a few times. V and J are TRBV30 and TRBJ2-7; no firm D call. V dropped 2 bases and J dropped 4 bases, with 6 bases sitting between them. Germline V gene sequence: CDR1 GTSNPN, CDR2 SVGIG (reference sequence). This CDR3 contains 11 residues. For the CDR3, the DNA is TGTGCCTGGAGTTCGAGTTACGAGCAGTACTTC. This sequence encodes CAWSSSYEQYF.

The V gene is TRBV5-6, the J gene TRBJ2-7, with a weak D call TRBD2 (6 bases). This CDR3 comprises 15 residues. The ends were cut back, 4 bases at V and 5 bases at J, with 19 bases in the middle. Per germline, CDR1 SGHDT and CDR2 YYEEEE. CDR3 in amino acids: CASSPRTGGRNEQYF. The CDR3 DNA follows: TGTGCCAGCAGCCCTAGAACTGGGGGGAGGAACGAGCAGTACTTC.

This clone was counted between two and nine times. V gene TRBV10-2 combines with J gene TRBJ2-7; 9 nucleotides match TRBD2. Germline loops: CDR1 WSHSY, CDR2 SAAADI. The CDR3 runs 13 residues. Losses at the gene ends were 6 bases for V and 4 bases for J; bases not matched to a gene: 4. CDR3 sequence reads: CASRPGLAYEQYF. Written as DNA, the CDR3 is TGCGCCAGCAGGCCGGGACTAGCTTACGAGCAGTACTTC.

This clone was counted a few times. This chain links TRBV5-4 with TRBJ1-1; 9 nucleotides agree with TRBD1. The CDR3 contains 15 residues. Germline loops: CDR1 SGHNT, CDR2 YYREEE (reference sequence). V dropped 2 bases and J dropped 4; count of bases not matched to a gene: 6. This CDR3 reads CASSLGDRVGTEAFF. Here the CDR3 DNA reads TGTGCCAGCAGCTTAGGGGACAGGGTCGGCACTGAAGCTTTCTTT.

This rearrangement joins TRBV5-4 to TRBJ1-5, with 9 bases fitting TRBD1. The CDR3 is 15 amino acids. Germline trimming cut 4 bases from V and 6 bases from J; bases unmatched to any gene: 8. CDR1 SGHNT and CDR2 YYREEE come from the germline V gene (reference sequence). CDR3 residues: CASSPDRGAGQPQHF. The CDR3 nucleotides are TGTGCCAGCAGCCCAGACAGGGGGGCTGGTCAGCCCCAGCATTTT.